Presented here are 14 T cell receptor beta chains from one specimen sequenced in a study of regulatory T cells in long-lasting Graves disease. Indicated time point: persistent/refractory GD, antithyroid drugs over 5 years with positive TRAb. With RNA extracted from PBMCs as input, the TCR library was made. Library construction for TCR beta used iRepertoire HTBI primers and Arm-PCR of CDR3 regions. Via MiXCR, TCRdb re-called the multiplex PCR reads, giving one row per CDR3 protein. This sample has 400,000 to 500,000 distinct CDR3 sequences, with 21% found just once. The material was peripheral blood mononuclear cells (PBMCs), obtained when the disease was refractory, from a patient treated with antithyroid drugs. Receptor source: a female donor with Graves disease.

This clonotype appeared a few times. The chain is built from TRBV4-1 and TRBJ1-5, with D perhaps TRBD1 (6 bases). Germline V gene lookup returns CDR1 MGHRA and CDR2 YSYEKL. CDR3 length: 15 residues. Trimming pared 4 bases from V and 7 bases from J, leaving 17 bases between. CDR3 DNA: TGCGCCAGCAGCCTCCGGGACACCGGGGAACAGCCCCAGCATTTT. Translation: CASSLRDTGEQPQHF.

This clonotype was recorded a few times. This chain uses TRBV20-1 with TRBJ1-5; no clear D gene. The CDR3 contains 16 residues. CDR1 is DFQATT, CDR2 SNEGSKA, per germline (reference sequence). V lost 1 base, J lost 6 bases, and 19 bases lay in between. In DNA, the CDR3 is TGCAGTGCTAGAGCTAGGACCCTCGTTCGGTCTCAGCCCCAGCATTTT. As protein: CSARARTLVRSQPQHF.

This clonotype was observed a few times. The chain is built from TRBV19 and TRBJ1-1; D gene ambiguous. Trimming shortened V by 10 bases and J by 4 bases, and 10 bases separated the two germline ends. This CDR3 is built from 11 residues. CDR1 is LNHDA, CDR2 SQIVND, per germline (reference sequence). The CDR3 nucleotides are TGTGCCACCCAGGTGGGCACTGAAGCTTTCTTT. It is translated as CATQVGTEAFF.

This clonotype was found many times. The chain is built from TRBV6-1 and TRBJ2-7, with 8 bases identical to TRBD1. With V trimmed by 6 bases and J by 3 bases, 4 bases remained unmatched. Germline V lookup: CDR1 MNHNS, CDR2 SASEGT. The CDR3 sequence is 13 residues long. The CDR3 loop is CASRAGGFYEQYF. CDR3 nucleotide sequence: TGTGCCAGCAGGGCAGGGGGCTTCTACGAGCAGTACTTC.

A note on this clonotype: This may be a read error, as it is one base from a much larger clone. The chain links TRBV12-3 or TRBV12-4 to TRBJ2-2, with D hard to call. The CDR3 runs to 15 residues. The CDR3 region is CANSFFGVDTGELFF. The CDR3 DNA sequence: TGTGCCAACAGTTTTTTTGGCGTCGACACCGGGGAGCTGTTTTTT.

In its sample, this clonotype was seen a few times. The chain carries TRBV7-8 and TRBJ2-2; no reliable D call. V was trimmed by 2 bases and J by 0 bases, leaving 13 bases between them. The CDR3 is made up of 17 amino acids. CDR1 is SGHVS and CDR2 is FQNEAQ in the germline V gene. The CDR3 DNA sequence: TGTGCCAGCAGCTTAATGGCCGGAGCTTCGAACACCGGGGAGCTGTTTTTT. It encodes CASSLMAGASNTGELFF.

This clonotype was counted a single time. V usage is TRBV30 and J usage is TRBJ1-5; 9 positions agree with TRBD1. CDR1 is GTSNPN, CDR2 SVGIG, per germline (reference sequence). The J segment lost 7 bases and the V segment lost 1 base, leaving 2 bases of the junction unmatched. CDR3 length: 13 residues. CDR3 in DNA: TGTGCCTGGAGTGGGACAGGGGACCAGCCCCAGCATTTT. Its translation is CAWSGTGDQPQHF.

This clonotype occurred many times. The junction shows a germline mismatch at one end, possibly a read error. The chain has TRBV2 and TRBJ1-5, with TRBD1 matching 10 bases. The CDR3 runs 14 residues. Germline V lookup: CDR1 SNHLY, CDR2 FYNNEI. CDR3 loop: CASSQDRGNRPQHF. The CDR3, as DNA: TGTGCCAGCAGTCAGGACAGGGGGAATCGGCCCCAGCATTTT.

As regards this clonotype: A single base separates this from a much larger clone, so it may be a read error. The genes are TRBV30 and TRBJ2-7, with unresolved D. Germline CDR1 and CDR2: GTSNPN and SVGIG (reference sequence). The CDR3 is made up of 12 amino acids. V lost 0 bases and J lost 5, with 8 bases in between. The CDR3 DNA sequence: TGTGCCTGGAGTGTTGGTCAGCACGAGCAGTACTTC. This codes for CAWSVGQHEQYF.

This clonotype was observed at least ten times. The genes are TRBV2 and TRBJ2-4; TRBD1 matches 10 bases. Germline CDR1 is SNHLY and CDR2 is FYNNEI. The CDR3 has 14 amino acids. The V gene end was trimmed by 1 base and the J gene end by 8 bases; junction bases not matched to a gene: 2. CDR3 amino acids: CASSEGQGAHIQYF. CDR3 sequence (DNA): TGTGCCAGCAGTGAAGGACAGGGGGCGCACATTCAGTACTTC.

This clonotype was recorded a few times. V gene TRBV10-2 combines with J gene TRBJ2-7; D is possibly TRBD1 or TRBD2 (6 bases each). Germline assignment: CDR1 WSHSY and CDR2 SAAADI. The CDR3 runs to 13 residues. Trimming cost V 4 bases and J 2 bases, with 9 bases left between them. The CDR3 loop reads CASSGGAAYEQYF. CDR3 nucleotides: TGCGCCAGCAGTGGGGGGGCCGCCTACGAGCAGTACTTC.

This clonotype was recorded at least ten times. The gene calls are TRBV27 and TRBJ2-7, with 9 bases matching TRBD2. V trimming: 5 bases; J trimming: 5 bases; junction bases outside the gene matches: 10. The CDR3 has 15 residues. CDR1 is MNHEY, CDR2 SMNVEV, per germline (reference sequence). The chain's CDR3 is CASSESSGRYHEQYF. The CDR3 DNA is TGTGCCAGCAGTGAGAGTAGCGGGAGATACCACGAGCAGTACTTC.

For this clonotype: A single base separates this from a much larger clone, so it may be a read error. The chain carries TRBV6-2 or TRBV6-3 and TRBJ2-5, with TRBD2 matching 9 bases. The CDR3 covers 14 residues. Germline values: CDR1 MNHEY, CDR2 SVGEGT. In DNA, the CDR3 is TGTGCCAACAGTTACTCTAGCGGGAATAAGACCCAGTACTTC. This gives the protein CANSYSSGNKTQYF.

This clonotype was seen ten or more times. This rearrangement joins TRBV28 to TRBJ2-7; 13 positions agree with TRBD2. This CDR3 region has 19 residues. Germline V gives CDR1 MDHEN, CDR2 SYDVKM. V dropped 8 bases and J dropped 5; count of bases not matched to a gene: 21. CDR3 residues: CASGGTGTSGNQAYDEQYF. CDR3 bases: TGTGCCAGCGGAGGGACCGGGACTAGCGGGAATCAGGCGTACGACGAGCAGTACTTC. Full variable domain (outside the CDR3, taken from reference TRBV28 and TRBJ2-7): DVKVTQSSRYLVKRTGEKVFLECVQDMDHENMFWYRQDPGLGLRLIYFSYDVKMKEKGDIPEGYSVSREKKERFSLILESASTNQTSMYLCASGGTGTSGNQAYDEQYFGPGTRLTVT.